This T cell receptor (beta chain) comes out of a study of T cell responses to AZD1222 COVID-19 vaccine. Study findings and constraints: White British donors predominated, females outnumbered males, and clonal diversity was possibly underestimated.

The CDR3 length is 20 residues. V was trimmed by 5 bases and J by 0 bases, leaving 29 bases between them. The germline gives CDR1 GTSNPN, CDR2 SVGIG (reference sequence). As to this clone: The antigen remains unidentified.

The method was immunoSEQ multiplex PCR; TCRdb's version includes in-frame clones alone and lacks a portion of them. The sample carries about 93,000 clones, roughly nine tenths recorded once. V gene TRBV30 combines with J gene TRBJ2-1; no definite D call. Source: peripheral blood, taken 28 days after the second AZD1222 dose. The sequence was collected from an adult who received the AZD1222 COVID-19 vaccine. CDR3 protein: CAWAALLPLKPVSSYNEQFF. CDR3 nucleotide sequence: TGTGCCTGGGCCGCCCTCCTCCCCTTGAAACCGGTGAGCTCCTACAATGAGCAGTTCTTC.